This T cell receptor beta chain originates from a study of blood T cell repertoires in COVID-19. As for the study in general: Spain, Italy and the United States supplied samples that represented acute and convalescent COVID-19. PBMCs, B-cell-depleted T cells, or T cells provided the cDNA or gDNA that made up the material.

In the original workflow: Amplifying reference gene primers gave estimates of nucleated cell counts. Produced via immunoSEQ multiplex PCR; TCRdb's table is partial and in-frame only. The V and J calls and clone size were taken over from that table, and D and trimming were inferred from the DNA. This sample carries 150,000 to 200,000 clones, 82% of them seen once, and the ten largest clones take almost 8.5%. This TCR was sampled from a woman in her 70s with acute or convalescent COVID-19. Sequenced material: peripheral blood.

This chain's CDR3 is CASSLGILEQYF. Written as DNA, the CDR3 is TGTGCCAGCAGTTTAGGCATCCTCGAGCAGTACTTC. The rearrangement links TRBV28 to TRBJ2-7, with no clear D. V shed 2 bases and J shed 6 bases, with 8 bases lying between them. There are 12 residues in the CDR3. The germline gives CDR1 MDHEN, CDR2 SYDVKM.